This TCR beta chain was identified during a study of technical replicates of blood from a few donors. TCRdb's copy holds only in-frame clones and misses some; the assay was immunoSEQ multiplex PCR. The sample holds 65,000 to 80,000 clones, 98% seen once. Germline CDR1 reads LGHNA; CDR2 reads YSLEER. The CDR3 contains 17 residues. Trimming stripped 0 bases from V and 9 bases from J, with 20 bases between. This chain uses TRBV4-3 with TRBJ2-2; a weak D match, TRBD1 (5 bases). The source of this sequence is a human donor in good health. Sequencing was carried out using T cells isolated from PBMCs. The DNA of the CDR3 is TGCGCCAGCAGCCAAGATCCCCTTGGGGCTGAGGAGAGGGAGCTGTTTTTT. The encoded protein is CASSQDPLGAEERELFF.